This note documents a single T cell receptor beta chain sequence. The antigen is not known. Generation of cDNA took place in eight separate reactions per sample. TCRdb reprocessed the 5' RACE reads, with one entry per CDR3 protein and no DNA. The sample has some 440,000 distinct CDR3 sequences, and its top ten clones hold about 2.3%. Each donor supplied 2 to 2.5 ml of blood. Germline loops: CDR1 LGHDT, CDR2 YNNKEL (reference sequence). The CDR3 runs to 14 residues. The data originate from a study of monozygotic twins with inflammatory bowel disease. Study-level points and caveats: Repertoire likeness was no different across concordant and discordant twins, perhaps owing to restricted power. Patients got different immunosuppressive treatments, which may have made their repertoires more variable.

The receptor was derived from a human donor with ulcerative colitis or Crohn's disease, or a healthy co-twin of an affected twin (not recorded which). The sequencing input was blood. This rearrangement joins TRBV3-1 to TRBJ2-7; TCRdb names TRBD1, which stays unverified in the absence of DNA. CDR3 residues: CASSPRGGRNEQYF.